This T cell receptor beta chain was recovered during a study of blood T cell repertoires in COVID-19 (dated by TCRdb to the early 2020s). A note on the overall study: Samples covering the acute and convalescent phases of COVID-19 were provided by collaborators in the United States, Italy and Spain. A freely available public database, intended as a resource for researchers studying the immune response to SARS-CoV-2, is where the repertoires were released. Samples were obtained from the ongoing ImmuneRACE study (first 160 participants) and from 1,254 subjects provided by 6 global collaborators. Nearly every sample came with metadata listing a de-identified subject ID, COVID-19 status, age in years and sex. The prospective study material was composed of cDNA or gDNA derived from T cells, B-cell-depleted T cells, or PBMCs. Subjects who had been exposed to COVID-19, were actively infected with it, or had recovered from it provided the deeply sampled blood TCRbeta repertoires that made up the dataset. Where available, HLA class I and class II types were taken from metadata supplied by the sample provider and were not determined by assay-based typing.

TCRbeta CDR3 regions were amplified from genomic DNA using the immunoSEQ Assay, a bias-controlled multiplex PCR. As for how the authors treated the data: The number of nucleated cells in each sample was estimated from the amplification of reference gene primers within the assay. To quantify the absolute abundance of each unique TCRbeta CDR3 rearrangement, sequence reads were collapsed and filtered. For each sample, productive Simpson clonality was calculated as the square root of Simpson's diversity index across productive rearrangements. TCRdb carries this immuneACCESS record with in-frame sequences only. Its versions omit some clonotypes, under half of them owing to an unresolved V gene in the studies checked, with the rest unexplained. V and J calls and clone size are those listed in that table; D and trimming were worked out from the DNA. This sample lists under 200,000 clones; 87% were detected once. About 6.5% of the sample is taken by the ten largest.

What the work shows at the level of the full study, not this receptor alone: Clinical and demographic metadata were provided uncurated, with the amount varying by source and participant.

In the prospective study, participants were about 18 to 90 years old, resided in about two dozen geographic areas of the United States, and were enrolled through a virtual design. Cohort assignment in the prospective study relied on participant-reported clinical history from a screening survey and a study questionnaire. Recovered participants in ImmuneRACE Cohort 3 were defined as having two consecutive negative NP/OP PCR tests, clearance from a healthcare professional, or resolution of symptoms. Each participant in the prospective study had whole blood, serum and a nasopharyngeal or oropharyngeal swab collected by mobile phlebotomists. Over a 2-month period, participants in the prospective study had the option of providing additional blood draws and questionnaires. Before DNA extraction, prospective study blood samples were shipped either frozen or at room temperature. With respect to this clone: Its antigen has not been determined. It has no much larger one-base neighbor in the sample; base qualities were not kept.

Its CDR3 holds 16 amino acids, cysteine through phenylalanine. CDR3 DNA is the only sequence kept; it has 48 bases, read in frame from the first base. CDR1 and CDR2, per the germline V gene, are MDHEN and SYDVKM. V is clipped by 6 bases and J by 3 bases, and the sequence between their germline boundaries is 20 bases long. The receptor chain draws on TRBV28 and TRBJ1-2, with no reliable assignment of the D segment. The receptor was derived from a woman aged 50 to 65 who had recovered from COVID-19. The sample comprised PBMCs or T cells enriched from blood (not recorded which). The CDR3 region reads CASSSGGAESDYGYTF. The sequenced DNA: TGTGCCAGCAGCTCCGGAGGAGCCGAATCTGACTATGGCTACACCTTC.